This T cell receptor (beta chain) derives from a study of cytomegalovirus exposure and HLA in healthy donors. General study findings and limits: What a later analysis reportedly showed was that an Asian-associated ancestry cluster had fewer N-insertions than the roughly 670-donor mean. A missense variant in DCLRE1C was later tied to TCR beta V- and J-gene trimming.

A note on this clone: Its target is not known.

Germline CDR1 and CDR2: SGHDT and YYEEEE. The V and J ends lost 4 bases and 3 bases, in that order; junction bases with no gene match: 10. There are 15 residues in the CDR3. PCR primers comprised 60 Vbeta and 13 Jbeta primers. Libraries were prepared by immunoSEQ multiplex PCR; TCRdb keeps only in-frame clonotypes and omits some of them. The table lists roughly 27,000 clones. The receptor's source is a man aged 30 to 39 in good health and CMV-seronegative. The sequenced material came from PBMCs. The genes are TRBV5-6 and TRBJ2-7; 7 nucleotides align to TRBD1. The CDR3 loop is CASSGPGTDIYEQYF. The CDR3 DNA reads as TGTGCCAGCAGCGGACCCGGGACAGACATCTACGAGCAGTACTTC.